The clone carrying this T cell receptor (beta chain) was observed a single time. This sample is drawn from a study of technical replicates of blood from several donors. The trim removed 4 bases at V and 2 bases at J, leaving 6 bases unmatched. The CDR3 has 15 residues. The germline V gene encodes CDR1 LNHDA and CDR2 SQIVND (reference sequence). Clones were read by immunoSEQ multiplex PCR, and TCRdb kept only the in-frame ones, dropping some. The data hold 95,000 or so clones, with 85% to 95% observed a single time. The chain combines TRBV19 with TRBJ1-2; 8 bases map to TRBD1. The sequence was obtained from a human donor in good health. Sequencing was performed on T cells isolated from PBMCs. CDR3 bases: TGTGCCAGTAGTACTGGGACAGGACGAAACTATGGCTACACCTTC. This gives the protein CASSTGTGRNYGYTF.